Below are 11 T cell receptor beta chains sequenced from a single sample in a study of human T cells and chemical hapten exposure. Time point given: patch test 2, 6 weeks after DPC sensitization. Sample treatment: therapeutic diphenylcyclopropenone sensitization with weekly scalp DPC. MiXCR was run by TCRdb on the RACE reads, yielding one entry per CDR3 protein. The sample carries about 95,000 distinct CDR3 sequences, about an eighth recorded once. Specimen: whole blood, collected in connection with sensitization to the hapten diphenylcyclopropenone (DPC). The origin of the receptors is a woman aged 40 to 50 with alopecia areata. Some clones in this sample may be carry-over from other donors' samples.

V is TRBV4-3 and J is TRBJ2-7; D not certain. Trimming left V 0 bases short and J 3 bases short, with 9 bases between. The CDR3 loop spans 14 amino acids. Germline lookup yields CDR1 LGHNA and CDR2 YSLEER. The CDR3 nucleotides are TGCGCCAGCAGCCAAGACTACACCCTCTACGAGCAGTACTTC. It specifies CASSQDYTLYEQYF.

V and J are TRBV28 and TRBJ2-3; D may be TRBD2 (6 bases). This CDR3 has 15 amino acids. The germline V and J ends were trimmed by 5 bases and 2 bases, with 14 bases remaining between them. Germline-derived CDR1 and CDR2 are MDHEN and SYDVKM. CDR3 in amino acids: CASSRTAGLTDTQYF. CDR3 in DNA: TGTGCCAGCAGTCGAACAGCGGGTCTCACAGATACGCAGTATTTT.

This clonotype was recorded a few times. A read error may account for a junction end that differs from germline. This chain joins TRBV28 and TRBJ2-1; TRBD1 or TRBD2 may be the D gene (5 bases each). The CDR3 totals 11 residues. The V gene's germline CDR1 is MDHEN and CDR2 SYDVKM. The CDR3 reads CASSLSGGTEF. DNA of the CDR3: TGTGCCAGCAGTTTAAGTGGGGGAACCGAATTC.

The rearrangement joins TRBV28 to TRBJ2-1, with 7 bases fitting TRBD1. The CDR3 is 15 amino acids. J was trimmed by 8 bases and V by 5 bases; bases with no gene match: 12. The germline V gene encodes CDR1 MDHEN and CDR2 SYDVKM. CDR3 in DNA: TGTGCCAGCAGTGTACCCGGGACAGTAGGTCATGAGCAGTTCTTC. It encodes CASSVPGTVGHEQFF.

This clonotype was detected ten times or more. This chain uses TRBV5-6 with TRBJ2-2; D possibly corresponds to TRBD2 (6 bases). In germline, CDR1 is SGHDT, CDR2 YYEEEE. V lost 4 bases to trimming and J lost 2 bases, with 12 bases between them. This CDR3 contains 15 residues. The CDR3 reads CASSGGESNTGELFF. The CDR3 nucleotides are TGTGCCAGCAGCGGAGGGGAGTCCAACACCGGGGAGCTGTTTTTT.

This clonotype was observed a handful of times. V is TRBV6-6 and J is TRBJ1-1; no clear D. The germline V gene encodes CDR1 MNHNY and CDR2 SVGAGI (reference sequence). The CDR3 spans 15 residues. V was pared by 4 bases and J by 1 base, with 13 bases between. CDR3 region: CASSLPGRTNTEAFF. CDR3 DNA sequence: TGTGCCAGCAGTTTACCGGGCAGAACGAACACTGAAGCTTTCTTT.

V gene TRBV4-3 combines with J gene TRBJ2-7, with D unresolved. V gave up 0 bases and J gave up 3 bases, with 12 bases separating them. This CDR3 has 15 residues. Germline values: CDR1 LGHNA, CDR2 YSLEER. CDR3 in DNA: TGCGCCAGCAGCCAAGATCCCCAGCCAGTCTACGAGCAGTACTTC. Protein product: CASSQDPQPVYEQYF.

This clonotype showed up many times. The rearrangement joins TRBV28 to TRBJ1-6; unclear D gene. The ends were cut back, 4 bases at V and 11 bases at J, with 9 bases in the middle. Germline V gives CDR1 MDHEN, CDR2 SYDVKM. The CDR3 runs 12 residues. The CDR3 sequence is CASSSGVTPLHF. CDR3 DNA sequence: TGTGCCAGCAGTTCGGGCGTGACACCCCTCCACTTT.

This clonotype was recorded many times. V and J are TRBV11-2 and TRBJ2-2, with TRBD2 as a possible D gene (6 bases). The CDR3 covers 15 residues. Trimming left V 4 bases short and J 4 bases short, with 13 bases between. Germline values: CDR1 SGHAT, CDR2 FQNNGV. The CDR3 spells CASSYRRGSTGELFF. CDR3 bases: TGTGCCAGCAGCTATCGGCGGGGAAGCACCGGGGAGCTGTTTTTT.

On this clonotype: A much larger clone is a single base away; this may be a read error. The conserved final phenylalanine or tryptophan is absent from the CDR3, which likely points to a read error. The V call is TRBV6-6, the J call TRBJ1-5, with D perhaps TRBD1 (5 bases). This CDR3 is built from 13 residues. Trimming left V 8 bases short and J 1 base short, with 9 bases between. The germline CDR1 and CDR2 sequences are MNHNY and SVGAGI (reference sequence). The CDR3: CASHDRSNQPQHY. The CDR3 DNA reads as TGTGCCAGCCATGACAGAAGCAATCAGCCCCAGCATTAT.

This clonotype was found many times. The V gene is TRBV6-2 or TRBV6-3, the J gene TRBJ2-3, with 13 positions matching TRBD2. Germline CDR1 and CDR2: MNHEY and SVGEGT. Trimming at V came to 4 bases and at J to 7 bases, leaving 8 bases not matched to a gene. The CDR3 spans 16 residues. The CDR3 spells CASSFGLAGVVNTQYF. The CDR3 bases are TGTGCCAGCAGTTTCGGACTAGCGGGAGTAGTGAATACGCAGTATTTT.